Listed here are 32 T cell receptor beta chains from one sample, sequenced in a study of T cell responses to AZD1222 COVID-19 vaccine. Sequencing used immunoSEQ multiplex PCR; TCRdb keeps in-frame clones, though not all of them. The sample has some 80,000 clones, 90% seen once. Sequencing was performed on peripheral blood, taken on day 0 of AZD1222 vaccination. These receptors all come from an adult in good health.

This clone was detected once. The chain employs TRBV6-2 or TRBV6-3 and TRBJ2-1; D unresolved. The ends were cut back, 4 bases at V and 8 bases at J, with 9 bases in the middle. The CDR3 length is 12 residues. Germline V CDR1 and CDR2: MNHEY, SVGEGT. The CDR3 DNA sequence: TGTGCCAGCAGTTCCCAGGTTGATGAGCAGTTCTTC. The encoded protein is CASSSQVDEQFF.

The chain combines TRBV18 with TRBJ1-6; D is perhaps TRBD1 (5 bases). Germline values: CDR1 KGHSH, CDR2 LQKENI. V lost 6 bases and J lost 7, with 19 bases in between. CDR3 length: 16 residues. The CDR3 coding sequence is TGTGCCAGCTCCCCCTCAGACGGGGGAGGGAATTCACCCCTCCACTTT. Its translation is CASSPSDGGGNSPLHF.

V usage is TRBV7-8 and J usage is TRBJ1-2, with 7 nucleotides matching TRBD1. V was clipped by 4 bases and J by 1 base; unmatched bases: 6. Germline-derived CDR1 and CDR2 are SGHVS and FQNEAQ. CDR3 length equals 15 residues. CDR3 in DNA: TGTGCCAGCAGCTCCCGGGACAGTCTTAACTATGGCTACACCTTC. Its translation: CASSSRDSLNYGYTF. Based on the CDR3 plus reference TRBV7-8 and TRBJ1-2, the full variable domain is GAGVSQSPRYKVAKRGQDVALRCDPISGHVSLFWYQQALGQGPEFLTYFQNEAQLDKSGLPSDRFFAERPEGSVSTLKIQRTQQEDSAVYLCASSSRDSLNYGYTFGSGTRLTVV.

V gene TRBV4-2 combines with J gene TRBJ1-1, with a weak D call TRBD1 (6 bases). The CDR3 loop spans 14 amino acids. V lost 4 bases to trimming and J lost 2 bases, with 11 bases between them. CDR1 is LGHNA and CDR2 is YNFKEQ in the germline V gene. CDR3 in amino acids: CASSPPDSNTEAFF. The CDR3 region has the DNA TGTGCCAGCAGCCCCCCGGACAGTAACACTGAAGCTTTCTTT.

The J gene is TRBJ2-7, the V gene TRBV7-8, with TRBD2 identical over 7 bases. Trimming cost V 5 bases and J 4 bases; bases outside gene matches: 2. CDR3 length: 12 residues. CDR1 and CDR2 from the germline V gene are SGHVS and FQNEAQ. The CDR3 DNA reads as TGTGCCAGCAGCCAAGCGGGGTACGAGCAGTACTTC. Translation gives CASSQAGYEQYF.

The chain joins TRBV19 to TRBJ1-5, with TRBD1 matching 9 bases. The germline gives CDR1 LNHDA, CDR2 SQIVND (reference sequence). The CDR3 loop spans 14 amino acids. V dropped 9 bases and J dropped 6; count of bases not matched to a gene: 9. The CDR3 is CASGGTGWGQPQHF. CDR3 coding DNA: TGTGCCAGCGGGGGGACAGGGTGGGGTCAGCCCCAGCATTTT.

This chain's CDR3 is CASSSPGTGGKHTEAFF. Here the CDR3 DNA reads TGTGCCAGCAGCTCACCCGGGACAGGGGGGAAGCACACTGAAGCTTTCTTT. V is TRBV5-4 and J is TRBJ1-1, with TRBD1 matching over 11 bases. CDR1 is SGHNT and CDR2 is YYREEE in the germline V gene (reference sequence). This CDR3 region has 17 residues. The ends lost 3 bases at V and 3 bases at J; junction bases unmatched: 10.

The V gene is TRBV7-2, the J gene TRBJ2-5; D is unclear. Germline V gene lookup returns CDR1 SGHTA and CDR2 FQGNSA. The CDR3 runs 15 residues. V was clipped by 5 bases and J by 1 base, with 14 bases between them. The CDR3 sequence is CASSLQGRSQETQYF. CDR3 bases: TGTGCCAGCAGCCTCCAAGGGCGATCCCAAGAGACCCAGTACTTC.

The CDR3: CASSPYRDSSYNSPLHF. For the CDR3, the DNA is TGTGCCAGCTCACCTTACCGGGACAGCTCCTATAATTCACCCCTCCACTTT. The rearrangement links TRBV18 to TRBJ1-6; the match to TRBD1 covers 7 bases. Trimming cost V 3 bases and J 0 bases; bases outside gene matches: 5. The germline gives CDR1 KGHSH, CDR2 LQKENI. The length of the CDR3 is 17 residues.

This sequence joins TRBV7-2 and TRBJ2-5; TRBD2 matches at 8 bases. V shed 5 bases, J shed 5 bases, and the junction held 10 bases outside the gene matches. CDR1 and CDR2 (germline): SGHTA, FQGNSA. The CDR3 consists of 15 residues. Written as DNA, the CDR3 is TGTGCCAGCAGCCCATCCCGGGGGGGCTATGAGACCCAGTACTTC. Translated, it gives CASSPSRGGYETQYF.

This chain joins TRBV19 and TRBJ1-6; D perhaps matches TRBD1 (5 bases). CDR3 length: 14 amino acids. The V gene lost 5 bases and the J gene lost 5 bases, with 10 bases spanning the gap. The germline CDR1 and CDR2 sequences are LNHDA and SQIVND (reference sequence). CDR3 sequence (DNA): TGTGCCAGTAGTTTTGACAGAGATAATTCACCCCTCCACTTT. Amino acid sequence: CASSFDRDNSPLHF.

The rearrangement joins TRBV9 to TRBJ2-5, with 8 bases lining up with TRBD2. The CDR3 covers 15 residues. The germline V gene encodes CDR1 SGDLS and CDR2 YYNGEE. The junction had 3 bases not matched to a gene; V was cut back by 0 bases and J by 2 bases. The CDR3 coding sequence is TGTGCCAGCAGCGTAGCGGGGGGGCTGCAAGAGACCCAGTACTTC. This codes for CASSVAGGLQETQYF. Looking up the rest from reference TRBV9 and TRBJ2-5 gives the full variable domain: DSGVTQTPKHLITATGQRVTLRCSPRSGDLSVYWYQQSLDQGLQFLIQYYNGEERAKGNILERFSAQQFPDLHSELNLSSLELGDSALYFCASSVAGGLQETQYFGPGTRLLVL.

The rearrangement joins TRBV9 to TRBJ1-4; D ambiguous. The CDR3 consists of 15 residues. Germline CDR1 SGDLS, CDR2 YYNGEE. V was trimmed by 0 bases and J by 4 bases, leaving 10 bases between them. The CDR3 nucleotides are TGTGCCAGCAGCGTAGATTGGGGAGTTAATGAAAAACTGTTTTTT. This encodes CASSVDWGVNEKLFF.

The rearrangement uses TRBV3-1 (or the pseudogene TRBV3-2) and TRBJ2-5; the match to TRBD2 covers 8 bases. Germline trimming cut 0 bases from V and 6 bases from J; bases unmatched to any gene: 9. This CDR3 is built from 16 residues. From germline, CDR1 is LGHDT and CDR2 YNNKEL (reference sequence). The DNA for the CDR3 is TGTGCCAGCAGCCAAGATCCCGGGGGGGGCAGGAAGACCCAGTACTTC. It translates to CASSQDPGGGRKTQYF.

The J gene is TRBJ2-2, the V gene TRBV24-1; D is uncertain. Looked up from germline, CDR1 is KGHDR and CDR2 is SFDVKD. This CDR3 has 14 residues. V lost 1 base and J lost 4, with 6 bases in between. CDR3: CATSDLSGTGELFF. Written as DNA, the CDR3 is TGTGCCACCAGTGATTTAAGTGGCACCGGGGAGCTGTTTTTT.

The CDR3: CASSLGQGSNEQYF. As DNA, the CDR3 is TGTGCCAGCAGCTTGGGGCAGGGTAGCAACGAGCAGTACTTC. This rearrangement joins TRBV7-9 to TRBJ2-7; weak D call: TRBD1 (5 bases). CDR1 is SEHNR, CDR2 FQNEAQ, per germline (reference sequence). The CDR3 contains 14 residues. V lost 3 bases, J lost 5 bases, and 14 bases lay in between.

The chain is built from TRBV28 and TRBJ1-6, with D perhaps TRBD1 (5 bases). The germline gives CDR1 MDHEN, CDR2 SYDVKM. Trimming cost V 7 bases and J 0 bases, with 10 bases left between them. The CDR3 runs 15 residues. CDR3 coding DNA: TGTGCCAGCATAGGGACGAGCTCCTATAATTCACCCCTCCACTTT. Residues: CASIGTSSYNSPLHF.

The rearrangement joins TRBV3-1 (or the pseudogene TRBV3-2) to TRBJ1-2; no reliable D call. Trimming took 0 bases from V and 8 from J, leaving 13 bases between them. The CDR3 runs 14 residues. From germline, CDR1 is LGHDT and CDR2 YNNKEL (reference sequence). The CDR3 spells CASSQDGTTKGYTF. CDR3 sequence (DNA): TGTGCCAGCAGCCAAGATGGAACGACTAAAGGCTACACCTTC.

The chain uses TRBV19 and TRBJ2-7; TRBD1 might be the D (6 bases). Trimming stripped 4 bases from V and 3 bases from J, with 13 bases between. The CDR3 runs 14 residues. Germline lookup yields CDR1 LNHDA and CDR2 SQIVND (reference sequence). The CDR3 spells CASSSPGHRYEQYF. The CDR3, as DNA: TGTGCCAGTAGTAGCCCGGGACACCGCTACGAGCAGTACTTC.

The chain recombines TRBV4-3 with TRBJ2-1, with 8 bases aligning to TRBD2. This CDR3 spans 14 amino acids. V trimming: 7 bases; J trimming: 3 bases; junction bases outside the gene matches: 5. The germline CDR1 and CDR2 sequences are LGHNA and YSLEER. This CDR3 is CASTSTSGYNEQFF. The CDR3 nucleotides are TGCGCCAGCACTAGTACTAGCGGCTACAATGAGCAGTTCTTC.

The V gene is TRBV7-3, the J gene TRBJ2-2; TRBD1 agrees at 12 bases. V was clipped by 1 base and J by 2 bases; unmatched bases: 8. The CDR3 has 19 amino acids. The V gene's germline CDR1 is SGHTA and CDR2 FQGTGA. CDR3 nucleotide sequence: TGTGCCAGCAGCTTAAAGGGACAGGGGGCAATTGGTAACACCGGGGAGCTGTTTTTT. Its translation is CASSLKGQGAIGNTGELFF.

The rearrangement links TRBV19 to TRBJ2-2; 10 positions match TRBD1. This CDR3 comprises 15 residues. CDR1 and CDR2 from the germline V gene are LNHDA and SQIVND (reference sequence). The trim removed 6 bases at V and 4 bases at J, leaving 5 bases unmatched. CDR3 region: CASRTGTGVTGELFF. DNA for the CDR3: TGTGCCAGTAGGACCGGGACAGGGGTCACCGGGGAGCTGTTTTTT.

This chain uses TRBV5-8 with TRBJ1-5, with 10 positions matching TRBD1. This CDR3 has 15 amino acids. Unmatched junction bases numbered 1, after V lost 0 bases and J lost 4 bases. Germline-derived CDR1 and CDR2 are SGHTS and YDEGEE. Here the CDR3 DNA reads TGTGCCAGCAGCTTGGGGACAGGGGGGAATCAGCCCCAGCATTTT. Protein sequence: CASSLGTGGNQPQHF.

This chain joins TRBV7-8 and TRBJ2-1, with 7 nucleotides matching TRBD2. Germline V gene data show CDR1 as SGHVS and CDR2 as FQNEAQ. The CDR3 is 14 amino acids. J gave up 3 bases and V 4 bases, and 3 bases lay outside the gene matches. CDR3 sequence reads: CASSSGGFYNEQFF. CDR3 in DNA: TGTGCCAGCAGCTCGGGGGGTTTCTACAATGAGCAGTTCTTC.

V usage is TRBV6-1 and J usage is TRBJ1-5; D unresolved. CDR1 is MNHNS and CDR2 is SASEGT in the germline V gene. The V end was cut by 2 bases, the J end by 0 bases, with 8 bases between. The CDR3 loop spans 15 amino acids. CDR3 sequence: CASSEQVYSNQPQHF. DNA for the CDR3: TGTGCCAGCAGTGAACAGGTATATAGCAATCAGCCCCAGCATTTT.

This clone was detected once. V gene TRBV5-1 combines with J gene TRBJ1-2; D gene ambiguous. Germline V gene lookup returns CDR1 SGHRS and CDR2 YFSETQ. The CDR3 runs to 14 residues. V was trimmed by 3 bases and J by 8 bases, leaving 17 bases between them. CDR3 residues: CASSYRDPMDGYTF. In nucleotides, the CDR3 is TGCGCCAGCAGCTACCGGGATCCAATGGACGGCTACACCTTC.

This clone came up once. For the CDR3, the DNA is TGTGCCAGCAGCTTAGACTGGGACAGGGCAGAGACCCAGTACTTC. It yields the protein CASSLDWDRAETQYF. The chain links TRBV11-2 to TRBJ2-5; the match to TRBD1 covers 9 bases. Per the germline V gene, CDR1 is SGHAT and CDR2 is FQNNGV. With 0 bases clipped from V and 4 bases from J, the junction kept 3 bases outside the gene matches. The CDR3 runs 15 residues.

This chain uses TRBV5-4 with TRBJ2-2; 7 bases map to TRBD1. Germline CDR1 SGHNT, CDR2 YYREEE (reference sequence). The CDR3 contains 16 residues. J gave up 0 bases and V 3 bases, and 5 bases lay outside the gene matches. This CDR3 is CASSSSGTANTGELFF. The DNA of the CDR3 is TGTGCCAGCAGCTCATCCGGGACAGCGAACACCGGGGAGCTGTTTTTT.

The chain joins TRBV6-5 to TRBJ1-1; TRBD1 might be the D (5 bases). Germline V CDR1 and CDR2: MNHEY, SVGAGI. The CDR3 has 13 amino acids. Deletions cut 8 bases from V and 1 base from J, with 11 bases between. The CDR3 DNA reads TGTGCCAGCGCCTCGACAGCGAACACTGAAGCTTTCTTT. The encoded protein is CASASTANTEAFF.

The genes are TRBV20-1 and TRBJ2-5; no definite D call. The V end was cut by 3 bases, the J end by 2 bases, with 7 bases between. This CDR3 is built from 12 residues. Per the germline V gene, CDR1 is DFQATT and CDR2 is SNEGSKA (reference sequence). The DNA of the CDR3 is TGCAGTGCTAGTATGGATCAAGAGACCCAGTACTTC. This codes for CSASMDQETQYF.

This clone turned up a few times. J is TRBJ2-3 and V is TRBV6-5; no clear D. Germline loops: CDR1 MNHEY, CDR2 SVGAGI. The germline V and J ends were trimmed by 2 bases and 6 bases, with 12 bases remaining between them. The CDR3 contains 14 residues. The CDR3 loop reads CASSYATVADTQYF. DNA for the CDR3: TGTGCCAGCAGTTACGCGACGGTCGCCGATACGCAGTATTTT.

V gene TRBV6-6 combines with J gene TRBJ1-5; D uncertain. Germline V CDR1 and CDR2: MNHNY, SVGAGI (reference sequence). This CDR3 has 13 amino acids. V lost 6 bases and J 3 bases, leaving 9 bases between the germline ends. The CDR3 nucleotides read TGTGCCAGCAGCCCTTCTCTCAATCAGCCCCAGCATTTT. Translating gives CASSPSLNQPQHF.